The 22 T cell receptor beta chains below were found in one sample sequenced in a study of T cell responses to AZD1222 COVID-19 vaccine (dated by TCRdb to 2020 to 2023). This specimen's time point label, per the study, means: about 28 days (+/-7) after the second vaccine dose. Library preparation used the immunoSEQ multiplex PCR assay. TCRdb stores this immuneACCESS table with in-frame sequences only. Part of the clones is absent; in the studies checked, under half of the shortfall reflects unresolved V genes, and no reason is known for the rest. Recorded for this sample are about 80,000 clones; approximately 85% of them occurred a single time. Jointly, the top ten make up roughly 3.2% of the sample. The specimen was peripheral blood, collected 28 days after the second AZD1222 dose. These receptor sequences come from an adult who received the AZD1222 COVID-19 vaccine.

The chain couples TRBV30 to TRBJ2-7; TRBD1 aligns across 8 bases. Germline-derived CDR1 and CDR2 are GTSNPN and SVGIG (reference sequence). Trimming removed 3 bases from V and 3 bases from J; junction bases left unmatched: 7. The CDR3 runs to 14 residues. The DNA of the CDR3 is TGTGCCTGGAGAACCGGGACAGGATACTACGAGCAGTACTTC. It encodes CAWRTGTGYYEQYF.

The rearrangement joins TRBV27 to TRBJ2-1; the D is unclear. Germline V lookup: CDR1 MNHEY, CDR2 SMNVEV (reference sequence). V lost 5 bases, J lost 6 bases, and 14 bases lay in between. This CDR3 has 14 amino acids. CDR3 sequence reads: CASSNGLEINEQFF. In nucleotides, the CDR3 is TGTGCCAGCAGTAACGGGCTAGAAATCAATGAGCAGTTCTTC.

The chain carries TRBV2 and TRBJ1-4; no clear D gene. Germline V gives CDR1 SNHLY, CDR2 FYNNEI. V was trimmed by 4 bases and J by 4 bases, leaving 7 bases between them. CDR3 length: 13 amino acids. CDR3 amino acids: CASSVGYNEKLFF. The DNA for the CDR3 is TGTGCCAGCAGTGTAGGGTATAATGAAAAACTGTTTTTT.

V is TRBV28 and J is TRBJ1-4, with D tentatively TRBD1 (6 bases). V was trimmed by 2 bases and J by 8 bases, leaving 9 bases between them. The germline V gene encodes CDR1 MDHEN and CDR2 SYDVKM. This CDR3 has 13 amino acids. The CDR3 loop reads CASSLARGEKLFF. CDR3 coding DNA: TGTGCCAGCAGTTTAGCCAGGGGAGAAAAACTGTTTTTT.

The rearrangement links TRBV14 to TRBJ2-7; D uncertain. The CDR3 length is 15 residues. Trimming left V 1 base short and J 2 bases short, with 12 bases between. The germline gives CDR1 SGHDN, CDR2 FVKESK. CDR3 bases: TGTGCCAGCAGCCAAGTCCCCTCTCCCCCCTACGAGCAGTACTTC. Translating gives CASSQVPSPPYEQYF.

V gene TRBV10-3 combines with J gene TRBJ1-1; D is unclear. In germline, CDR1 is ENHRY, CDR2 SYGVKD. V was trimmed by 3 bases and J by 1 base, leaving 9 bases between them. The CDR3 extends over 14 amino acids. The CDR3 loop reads CAISDFDGNTEAFF. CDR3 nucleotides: TGTGCCATCAGTGACTTCGACGGGAACACTGAAGCTTTCTTT.

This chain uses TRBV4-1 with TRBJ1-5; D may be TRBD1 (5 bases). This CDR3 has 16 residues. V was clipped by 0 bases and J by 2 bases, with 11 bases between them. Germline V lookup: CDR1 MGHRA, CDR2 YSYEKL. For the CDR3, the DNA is TGCGCCAGCAGCCAAGAAGGGGTAACCGGCAATCAGCCCCAGCATTTT. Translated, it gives CASSQEGVTGNQPQHF.

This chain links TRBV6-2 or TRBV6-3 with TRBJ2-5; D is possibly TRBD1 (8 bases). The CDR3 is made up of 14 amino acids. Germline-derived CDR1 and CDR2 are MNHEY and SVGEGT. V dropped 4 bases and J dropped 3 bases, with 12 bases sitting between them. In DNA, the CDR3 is TGTGCCAGCAGTTTACAGGGGGGGGAAGAGACCCAGTACTTC. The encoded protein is CASSLQGGEETQYF.

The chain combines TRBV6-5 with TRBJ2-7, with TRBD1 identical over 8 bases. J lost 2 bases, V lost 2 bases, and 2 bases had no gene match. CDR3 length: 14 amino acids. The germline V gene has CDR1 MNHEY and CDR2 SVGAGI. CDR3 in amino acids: CASSYADRAYEQYF. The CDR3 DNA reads TGTGCCAGCAGTTACGCGGACAGGGCCTACGAGCAGTACTTC.

The CDR3 DNA is TGTGCCAGCAGCCAGGACGGCACCGGGACTCCCGTGTTTGGGGAGCTGTTTTTT. This gives the protein CASSQDGTGTPVFGELFF. The rearrangement uses TRBV5-4 and TRBJ2-2; D possibly corresponds to TRBD2 (6 bases). The germline CDR1 and CDR2 sequences are SGHNT and YYREEE (reference sequence). This CDR3 has 18 residues. V lost 4 bases to trimming and J lost 8 bases, with 27 bases between them. Together with reference TRBV5-4 and TRBJ2-2, the CDR3 gives the full variable domain: ETGVTQSPTHLIKTRGQQVTLRCSSQSGHNTVSWYQQALGQGPQFIFQYYREEENGRGNFPPRFSGLQFPNYSSELNVNALELDDSALYLCASSQDGTGTPVFGELFFGEGSRLTVL.

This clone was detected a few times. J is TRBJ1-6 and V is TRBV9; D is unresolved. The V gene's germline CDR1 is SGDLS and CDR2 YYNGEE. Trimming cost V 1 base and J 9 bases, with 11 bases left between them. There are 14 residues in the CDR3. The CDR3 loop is CASSVLGGPSPLHF. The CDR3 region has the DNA TGTGCCAGCAGCGTACTCGGCGGACCTTCACCCCTCCACTTT. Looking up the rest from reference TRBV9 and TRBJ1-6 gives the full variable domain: DSGVTQTPKHLITATGQRVTLRCSPRSGDLSVYWYQQSLDQGLQFLIQYYNGEERAKGNILERFSAQQFPDLHSELNLSSLELGDSALYFCASSVLGGPSPLHFGNGTRLTVT.

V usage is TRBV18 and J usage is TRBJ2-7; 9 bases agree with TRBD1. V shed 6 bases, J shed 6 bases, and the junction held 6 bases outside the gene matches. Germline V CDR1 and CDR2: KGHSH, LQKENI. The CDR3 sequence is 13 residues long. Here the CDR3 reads CASSLGQGIEQYF. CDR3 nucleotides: TGTGCCAGCTCCCTCGGACAGGGGATCGAGCAGTACTTC.

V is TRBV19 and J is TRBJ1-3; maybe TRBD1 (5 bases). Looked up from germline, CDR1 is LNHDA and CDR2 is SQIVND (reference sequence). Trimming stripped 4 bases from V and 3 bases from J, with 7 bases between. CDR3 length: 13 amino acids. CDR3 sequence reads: CASSTGNGNTIYF. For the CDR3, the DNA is TGTGCCAGTAGTACAGGGAATGGAAACACCATATATTTT.

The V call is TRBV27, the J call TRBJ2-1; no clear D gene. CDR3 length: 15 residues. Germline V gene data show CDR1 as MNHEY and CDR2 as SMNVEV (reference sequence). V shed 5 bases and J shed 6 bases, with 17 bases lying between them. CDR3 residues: CASSVIGYDSNEQFF. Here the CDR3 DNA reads TGTGCCAGCAGTGTTATAGGGTACGACTCCAATGAGCAGTTCTTC.

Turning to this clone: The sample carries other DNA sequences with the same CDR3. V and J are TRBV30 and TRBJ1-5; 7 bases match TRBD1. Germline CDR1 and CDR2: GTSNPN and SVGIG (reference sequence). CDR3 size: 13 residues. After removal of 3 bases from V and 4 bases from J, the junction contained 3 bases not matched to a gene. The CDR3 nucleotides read TGTGCCTGGAGCGTGACAGGGAATCAGCCCCAGCATTTT. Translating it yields CAWSVTGNQPQHF.

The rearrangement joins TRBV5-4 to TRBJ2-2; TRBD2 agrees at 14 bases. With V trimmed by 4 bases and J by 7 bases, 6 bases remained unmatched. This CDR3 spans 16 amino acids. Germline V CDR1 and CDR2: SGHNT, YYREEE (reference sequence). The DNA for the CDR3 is TGTGCCAGCAGCAAGACTAGCGGGAGGGCCCGCGGGGAGCTGTTTTTT. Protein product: CASSKTSGRARGELFF.

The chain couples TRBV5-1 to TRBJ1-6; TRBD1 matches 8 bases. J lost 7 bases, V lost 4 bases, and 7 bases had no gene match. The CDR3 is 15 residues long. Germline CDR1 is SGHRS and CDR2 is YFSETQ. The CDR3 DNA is TGCGCCAGCAGCGTATCAGGGGGCGGCAATTCACCCCTCCACTTT. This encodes CASSVSGGGNSPLHF. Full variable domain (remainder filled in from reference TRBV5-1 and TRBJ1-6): KAGVTQTPRYLIKTRGQQVTLSCSPISGHRSVSWYQQTPGQGLQFLFEYFSETQRNKGNFPGRFSGRQFSNSRSEMNVSTLELGDSALYLCASSVSGGGNSPLHFGNGTRLTVT.

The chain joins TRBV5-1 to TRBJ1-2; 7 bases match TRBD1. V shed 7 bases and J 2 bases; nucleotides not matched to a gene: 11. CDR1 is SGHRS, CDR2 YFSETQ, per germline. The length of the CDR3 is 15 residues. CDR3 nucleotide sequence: TGCGCCAGCCAACCCAGGACAGGATCAAACTATGGCTACACCTTC. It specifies CASQPRTGSNYGYTF.

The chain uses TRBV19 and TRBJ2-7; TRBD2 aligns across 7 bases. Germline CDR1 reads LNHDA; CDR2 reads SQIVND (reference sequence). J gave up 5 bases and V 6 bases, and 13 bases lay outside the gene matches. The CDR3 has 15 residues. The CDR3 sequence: CASSPREGILHEQYF. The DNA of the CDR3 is TGTGCCAGTAGCCCGAGGGAGGGGATTCTCCACGAGCAGTACTTC.

CDR3 amino acids: CASSIVGGVSNQPQHF. The CDR3 DNA reads as TGTGCCAGTAGTATAGTCGGGGGTGTTAGCAATCAGCCCCAGCATTTT. The chain joins TRBV19 to TRBJ1-5, with D tentatively TRBD1 (5 bases). The CDR3 spans 16 residues. Germline CDR1 and CDR2: LNHDA and SQIVND (reference sequence). Trimming pared 1 base from V and 0 bases from J, leaving 10 bases between.

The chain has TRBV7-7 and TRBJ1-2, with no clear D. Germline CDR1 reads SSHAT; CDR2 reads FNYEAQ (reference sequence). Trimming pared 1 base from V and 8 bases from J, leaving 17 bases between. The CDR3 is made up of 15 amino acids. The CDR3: CASSLVLWGARGYTF. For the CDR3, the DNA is TGTGCCAGCAGCTTAGTTCTGTGGGGTGCGAGGGGCTACACCTTC.

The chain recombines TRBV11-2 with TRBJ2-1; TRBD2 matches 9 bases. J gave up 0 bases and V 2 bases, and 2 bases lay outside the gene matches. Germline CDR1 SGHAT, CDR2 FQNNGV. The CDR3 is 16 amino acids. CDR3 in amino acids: CASSLRGGASYNEQFF. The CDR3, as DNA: TGTGCCAGCAGCTTACGCGGGGGGGCCTCCTACAATGAGCAGTTCTTC.